Shown below are 23 T cell receptor beta chains from a single sample sequenced in a study of blood T cell repertoires in COVID-19. Data came from immunoSEQ multiplex PCR; TCRdb stores just in-frame clones and leaves some out. The sample has hundreds of thousands of clones, approximately 89% seen once. Material: PBMCs or T cells enriched from blood (not recorded which). The receptors shown here come from a woman in her 40s who had recovered from COVID-19.

The V and J genes are TRBV28 and TRBJ1-5; D remains ambiguous. Trimming cost V 7 bases and J 4 bases, with 17 bases left between them. This CDR3 contains 15 residues. Germline lookup yields CDR1 MDHEN and CDR2 SYDVKM. As DNA, the CDR3 is TGTGCCAGCAATCTTTTGGAGGGATCAAATCAGCCCCAGCATTTT. This translates into CASNLLEGSNQPQHF.

The CDR3 region is CAISGGQGGSTDTQYF. As DNA, the CDR3 is TGTGCCATCAGTGGCGGACAGGGGGGCAGCACAGATACGCAGTATTTT. V is TRBV10-3 and J is TRBJ2-3; 10 bases match TRBD1. The length of the CDR3 is 16 residues. The junction had 4 bases not matched to a gene; V was cut back by 4 bases and J by 0 bases. CDR1 is ENHRY, CDR2 SYGVKD, per germline.

The rearrangement joins TRBV24-1 to TRBJ2-5; no reliable D call. The CDR3 has 15 residues. V lost 4 bases to trimming and J lost 5 bases, with 16 bases between them. The germline gives CDR1 KGHDR, CDR2 SFDVKD. CDR3 DNA sequence: TGTGCCACCAGTGACCCGAGAACCCTCGAGGAGACCCAGTACTTC. Protein: CATSDPRTLEETQYF.

The V call is TRBV24-1, the J call TRBJ2-1, with no clear D. Germline V lookup: CDR1 KGHDR, CDR2 SFDVKD. The CDR3 is 14 residues long. V was pared by 5 bases and J by 2 bases, with 9 bases between. CDR3 bases: TGTGCCACCAGTGGGCCCCGAACCTACAATGAGCAGTTCTTC. It yields the protein CATSGPRTYNEQFF.

This chain joins TRBV29-1 and TRBJ2-7, with TRBD2 identical over 7 bases. With 4 bases clipped from V and 3 bases from J, the junction kept 9 bases outside the gene matches. CDR1 SQVTM and CDR2 ANQGSEA come from the germline V gene. The CDR3 contains 14 residues. CDR3 residues: CSVGDAGVGYEQYF. CDR3 DNA sequence: TGCAGCGTTGGGGATGCGGGGGTAGGCTACGAGCAGTACTTC.

V gene TRBV11-1 combines with J gene TRBJ2-1; TRBD2 agrees at 8 bases. V shed 2 bases, J shed 8 bases, and the junction held 11 bases outside the gene matches. The CDR3 length is 16 residues. Germline V gene lookup returns CDR1 SGHAT and CDR2 FQDESV (reference sequence). CDR3 DNA sequence: TGTGCCAGCAGCTTAAGGAGGGCGGGGGGTGTTCATGAGCAGTTCTTC. Translated: CASSLRRAGGVHEQFF.

This rearrangement joins TRBV5-6 to TRBJ2-1, with D tentatively TRBD2 (5 bases). Trimming left V 4 bases short and J 0 bases short, with 17 bases between. This CDR3 has 17 amino acids. CDR1 SGHDT and CDR2 YYEEEE come from the germline V gene. In nucleotides, the CDR3 is TGTGCCAGCAGCCCCTTTTTGACGGGGAGCTCCTACAATGAGCAGTTCTTC. It translates to CASSPFLTGSSYNEQFF.

The chain joins TRBV5-8 to TRBJ2-3; 7 bases agree with TRBD1. This CDR3 is built from 15 residues. Germline trimming cut 1 base from V and 2 bases from J; bases unmatched to any gene: 4. Germline CDR1 reads SGHTS; CDR2 reads YDEGEE. The CDR3 here is CASSLTGVPTDTQYF. The CDR3 nucleotides are TGTGCCAGCAGCTTGACAGGGGTCCCCACAGATACGCAGTATTTT. Full variable domain (missing parts from reference TRBV5-8 and TRBJ2-3): EAGVTQSPTHLIKTRGQQATLRCSPISGHTSVYWYQQALGLGLQFLLWYDEGEERNRGNFPPRFSGRQFPNYSSELNVNALELEDSALYLCASSLTGVPTDTQYFGPGTRLTVL.

This chain connects TRBV15 to TRBJ2-5; 9 nucleotides align to TRBD1. CDR1 is LNHNV and CDR2 is YYDKDF in the germline V gene (reference sequence). The CDR3 runs 15 residues. V lost 2 bases and J lost 9; bases outside the gene matches: 10. CDR3 coding DNA: TGTGCCACCAGCAGAACAGGGGGCGCTGAGTCAGCCCAGTACTTC. As protein: CATSRTGGAESAQYF.

The CDR3 DNA reads TGCGCCAGCAGCCAAGATACCGGACAGGGCTATGGCTACACCTTC. It specifies CASSQDTGQGYGYTF. This rearrangement joins TRBV4-3 to TRBJ1-2; 8 nucleotides agree with TRBD1. CDR3 length: 15 amino acids. Germline assignment: CDR1 LGHNA and CDR2 YSLEER. J was trimmed by 4 bases and V by 0 bases; bases with no gene match: 4.

The V and J genes are TRBV12-3 or TRBV12-4 and TRBJ1-5, with unresolved D. The CDR3 is 13 residues long. V shed 3 bases and J shed 5 bases, with 8 bases lying between them. The CDR3 region is CASSFSGDQPQHF. DNA for the CDR3: TGTGCCAGCAGTTTTTCGGGAGATCAGCCCCAGCATTTT.

The V and J genes are TRBV6-2 or TRBV6-3 and TRBJ2-3; 14 nucleotides agree with TRBD2. This CDR3 is 15 amino acids long. Trimming took 4 bases from V and 5 from J; bases not matched to a gene: 2. Germline-derived CDR1 and CDR2 are MNHEY and SVGEGT. CDR3 coding DNA: TGTGCCAGCAGTTCGGGACTAGCGGGAGTAGATACGCAGTATTTT. Translating gives CASSSGLAGVDTQYF.

The V call is TRBV13, the J call TRBJ2-5; weak D call: TRBD2 (7 bases). V was trimmed by 2 bases and J by 5 bases, leaving 12 bases between them. The CDR3 contains 14 residues. Germline loops: CDR1 PRHDT, CDR2 FYEKMQ (reference sequence). The CDR3 DNA is TGTGCCAGCAGCTTAAGGGGGGGCCGTGAGACCCAGTACTTC. Translation gives CASSLRGGRETQYF.

The chain links TRBV7-2 to TRBJ2-7, with D hard to call. CDR1 and CDR2 from the germline V gene are SGHTA and FQGNSA. The CDR3 contains 13 residues. Trimming removed 3 bases from V and 0 bases from J, with 6 bases in between. This chain's CDR3 is CASSFPSSYEQYF. The DNA for the CDR3 is TGTGCCAGCAGCTTCCCCAGCTCCTACGAGCAGTACTTC.

V gene TRBV19 combines with J gene TRBJ1-5; possible D gene TRBD1, 5 bases. Trimming removed 5 bases from V and 4 bases from J, with 15 bases in between. CDR1 is LNHDA, CDR2 SQIVND, per germline (reference sequence). There are 15 residues in the CDR3. CDR3 sequence reads: CASSVRGTYNQPQHF. CDR3 nucleotides: TGTGCCAGTAGTGTTAGGGGTACCTATAATCAGCCCCAGCATTTT. The variable domain in full, with the rest retrieved from reference TRBV19 and TRBJ1-5, is DGGITQSPKYLFRKEGQNVTLSCEQNLNHDAMYWYRQDPGQGLRLIYYSQIVNDFQKGDIAEGYSVSREKKESFPLTVTSAQKNPTAFYLCASSVRGTYNQPQHFGDGTRLSIL.

The DNA of the CDR3 is TGTGCCAGCACTGTCGCGGGGGCGGGTGAAAAACTGTTTTTT. It encodes CASTVAGAGEKLFF. The V call is TRBV28, the J call TRBJ1-4; perhaps TRBD1 as D (6 bases). The germline gives CDR1 MDHEN, CDR2 SYDVKM. The length of the CDR3 is 14 residues. V was clipped by 7 bases and J by 7 bases, with 16 bases between them.

This chain uses TRBV12-5 with TRBJ2-7; TRBD1 might be the D (5 bases). Looked up from germline, CDR1 is LGHNT and CDR2 is FRNRAP. This CDR3 is built from 13 residues. With 2 bases removed from V and 5 bases from J, the gap between germline ends came to 10 bases. CDR3 residues: CASGLSGWDEQYF. The DNA for the CDR3 is TGTGCTAGTGGTTTGTCAGGGTGGGACGAGCAGTACTTC.

The rearrangement uses TRBV9 and TRBJ1-2; D call uncertain. Per the germline V gene, CDR1 is SGDLS and CDR2 is YYNGEE. The CDR3 loop spans 15 amino acids. With 0 bases removed from V and 1 base from J, the gap between germline ends came to 10 bases. The CDR3 region is CASSVESQNNYGYTF. As DNA, the CDR3 is TGTGCCAGCAGCGTAGAGTCACAGAATAACTATGGCTACACCTTC.

This chain joins TRBV10-2 and TRBJ2-1; perhaps TRBD2 as D (5 bases). Germline lookup yields CDR1 WSHSY and CDR2 SAAADI. V lost 6 bases to trimming and J lost 8 bases, with 20 bases between them. The CDR3 contains 15 residues. CDR3 loop: CASRGKSGLVDEQFF. In nucleotides, the CDR3 is TGCGCCAGCAGGGGGAAAAGCGGTTTAGTAGATGAGCAGTTCTTC.

The chain couples TRBV15 to TRBJ1-2, with TRBD1 matching 11 bases. The CDR3 runs 16 residues. Trimming took 1 base from V and 4 from J; bases not matched to a gene: 5. Germline V gene sequence: CDR1 LNHNV, CDR2 YYDKDF (reference sequence). The CDR3 coding sequence is TGTGCCACCAGCAGAGGAGGACAGGGGGCGATCTATGGCTACACCTTC. This codes for CATSRGGQGAIYGYTF.

In this sample, this clone turned up a few times. The V gene is TRBV19, the J gene TRBJ2-3, with a tentative D call TRBD2 (5 bases). V was pared by 7 bases and J by 3 bases, with 20 bases between. CDR3 length: 16 amino acids. From germline, CDR1 is LNHDA and CDR2 SQIVND (reference sequence). CDR3 DNA: TGTGCCAGTAACTTTGGTCTCACCCGAGGGACAGATACGCAGTATTTT. Translated, it gives CASNFGLTRGTDTQYF.

The rearrangement links TRBV7-6 to TRBJ1-1; 7 nucleotides match TRBD1. V was clipped by 5 bases and J by 0 bases; unmatched bases: 3. CDR3 length: 14 amino acids. From germline, CDR1 is SGHVS and CDR2 FNYEAQ. CDR3 amino acids: CASSRQGVNTEAFF. The DNA of the CDR3 is TGTGCCAGCAGCCGACAGGGCGTGAACACTGAAGCTTTCTTT.

This clone was counted a single time. V and J are TRBV19 and TRBJ2-3, with D uncertain. Germline V CDR1 and CDR2: LNHDA, SQIVND (reference sequence). Trimming removed 1 base at V and 3 bases at J, with 11 bases between. This CDR3 region has 15 residues. The CDR3 DNA reads as TGTGCCAGTAGTATAGTTGATGGAGATACAGATACGCAGTATTTT. This encodes CASSIVDGDTDTQYF.